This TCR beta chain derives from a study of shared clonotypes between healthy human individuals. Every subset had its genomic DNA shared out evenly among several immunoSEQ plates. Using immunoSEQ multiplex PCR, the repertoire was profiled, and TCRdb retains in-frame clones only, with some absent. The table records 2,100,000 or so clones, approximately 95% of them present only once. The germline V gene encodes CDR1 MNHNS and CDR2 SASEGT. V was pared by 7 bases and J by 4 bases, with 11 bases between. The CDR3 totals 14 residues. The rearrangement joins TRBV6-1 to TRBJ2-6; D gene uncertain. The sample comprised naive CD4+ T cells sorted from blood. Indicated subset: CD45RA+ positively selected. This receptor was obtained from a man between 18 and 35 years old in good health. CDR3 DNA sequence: TGTGCCAGCATGCGAGAAGGAGGGGCCAACGTCCTGACTTTC. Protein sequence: CASMREGGANVLTF.